The 24 T cell receptor beta chains presented below share a single source sample, sequenced in a study of cytomegalovirus exposure and HLA in healthy donors. The table came from immunoSEQ multiplex PCR; TCRdb's copy has only in-frame clones and leaves some out. The profile shows some 350,000 clones, 75% to 90% of them singletons. Input material: PBMCs. The receptors here all came from a woman in her twenties or thirties in good health and CMV-seropositive.

V and J are TRBV7-8 and TRBJ2-5; D is ambiguous. The CDR3 covers 12 residues. V lost 1 base and J lost 4, with 4 bases in between. In germline, CDR1 is SGHVS, CDR2 FQNEAQ. CDR3 sequence (DNA): TGTGCCAGCAGCTTAGACGGAGAGACCCAGTACTTC. Its translation: CASSLDGETQYF.

The chain employs TRBV5-1 and TRBJ2-7; 9 bases map to TRBD2. Trimming took 0 bases from V and 0 from J; bases not matched to a gene: 1. The CDR3 runs to 15 residues. Germline loops: CDR1 SGHRS, CDR2 YFSETQ. In DNA form, the CDR3 reads TGCGCCAGCAGCTTGGGGACTAGCGACTCCTACGAGCAGTACTTC. As protein: CASSLGTSDSYEQYF.

The chain has TRBV13 and TRBJ2-1; 8 bases map to TRBD2. The CDR3 is 15 amino acids. Germline V lookup: CDR1 PRHDT, CDR2 FYEKMQ (reference sequence). Trimming removed 6 bases from V and 2 bases from J; junction bases left unmatched: 6. The DNA for the CDR3 is TGTGCCAGCAGGGGGCGGGAGGTCGCCTACAATGAGCAGTTCTTC. Translating gives CASRGREVAYNEQFF. The full variable domain, completed using reference TRBV13 and TRBJ2-1, is AAGVIQSPRHLIKEKRETATLKCYPIPRHDTVYWYQQGPGQDPQFLISFYEKMQSDKGSIPDRFSAQQFSDYHSELNMSSLELGDSALYFCASRGREVAYNEQFFGPGTRLTVL.

This clone was seen just once. The V call is TRBV7-9, the J call TRBJ1-3; unclear D gene. The length of the CDR3 is 13 residues. Germline lookup yields CDR1 SEHNR and CDR2 FQNEAQ (reference sequence). Trimming removed 2 bases from V and 10 bases from J, with 12 bases in between. DNA for the CDR3: TGTGCCAGCAGCTTAAGCAGTTATGTTACCATATATTTT. Translation: CASSLSSYVTIYF.

This CDR3 reads CASSNRQGAPEKLFF. CDR3 nucleotides: TGCGCCAGCAGCAACCGACAGGGGGCGCCTGAAAAACTGTTTTTT. V and J are TRBV4-3 and TRBJ1-4; 10 bases line up with TRBD1. Germline CDR1 LGHNA, CDR2 YSLEER. V lost 5 bases and J lost 7; bases outside the gene matches: 7. CDR3 length equals 15 residues.

The rearrangement links TRBV28 to TRBJ1-1, with 7 bases fitting TRBD1. The V gene end was trimmed by 5 bases and the J gene end by 4 bases; junction bases not matched to a gene: 7. This CDR3 comprises 14 residues. Germline V gene sequence: CDR1 MDHEN, CDR2 SYDVKM. This chain's CDR3 is CASSVRQGGTEAFF. The CDR3 coding sequence is TGTGCCAGCAGTGTAAGACAGGGTGGCACTGAAGCTTTCTTT.

The V and J genes are TRBV7-2 and TRBJ1-1; 7 nucleotides agree with TRBD1. The CDR3 runs to 14 residues. Per the germline V gene, CDR1 is SGHTA and CDR2 is FQGNSA. Germline trimming cut 5 bases from V and 7 bases from J; bases unmatched to any gene: 10. The CDR3 nucleotides are TGTGCCAGCAGCGAACAGGGGTTTTGGGATGAAGCTTTCTTT. This sequence encodes CASSEQGFWDEAFF.

About this clone: Germline and junction disagree at one end, which may indicate a read error. As DNA, the CDR3 is TGTGCCAGCACCTTAAGCCTGCTAATATACAATGAGCAGTTCTTC. Protein product: CASTLSLLIYNEQFF. The chain is built from TRBV7-2 and TRBJ2-1; D call uncertain. Germline lookup yields CDR1 SGHTA and CDR2 FQGNSA. This CDR3 has 15 residues.

The chain carries TRBV11-2 and TRBJ2-1; 8 positions match TRBD2. From germline, CDR1 is SGHAT and CDR2 FQNNGV. This CDR3 comprises 15 residues. V lost 8 bases and J lost 0; bases outside the gene matches: 6. The CDR3 DNA is TGTGCCAGCGGGAAGACTAGCGTCTCCTACAATGAGCAGTTCTTC. It translates to CASGKTSVSYNEQFF.

The V gene is TRBV5-1, the J gene TRBJ2-1; D gene unclear. The length of the CDR3 is 15 residues. V shed 0 bases and J shed 6 bases, with 13 bases lying between them. Germline CDR1 reads SGHRS; CDR2 reads YFSETQ. CDR3 region: CASSLGSPVGNEQFF. The DNA of the CDR3 is TGCGCCAGCAGCTTGGGTAGCCCAGTTGGCAATGAGCAGTTCTTC.

The CDR3 DNA reads as TGTGCCAGTAGTATAGATCTAGGGACAGGGGACTACGAGCAGTACTTC. It encodes CASSIDLGTGDYEQYF. The rearrangement uses TRBV19 and TRBJ2-7; TRBD1 matches 10 bases. This CDR3 region has 16 residues. Germline loops: CDR1 LNHDA, CDR2 SQIVND (reference sequence). Germline trimming cut 0 bases from V and 3 bases from J; bases unmatched to any gene: 5. Based on the CDR3 plus reference TRBV19 and TRBJ2-7, the full variable domain is DGGITQSPKYLFRKEGQNVTLSCEQNLNHDAMYWYRQDPGQGLRLIYYSQIVNDFQKGDIAEGYSVSREKKESFPLTVTSAQKNPTAFYLCASSIDLGTGDYEQYFGPGTRLTVT.

This clone was recorded once. The chain uses TRBV19 and TRBJ1-5; D is perhaps TRBD1 (6 bases). Per the germline V gene, CDR1 is LNHDA and CDR2 is SQIVND (reference sequence). V lost 5 bases and J lost 5, with 19 bases in between. This CDR3 has 16 residues. CDR3 DNA sequence: TGTGCCAGTAGTCGACAAACAGGGTTGGGGGATCAGCCCCAGCATTTT. Protein sequence: CASSRQTGLGDQPQHF.

The chain combines TRBV29-1 with TRBJ1-5; 10 nucleotides line up with TRBD1. The germline gives CDR1 SQVTM, CDR2 ANQGSEA. CDR3 length equals 20 residues. The trim removed 4 bases at V and 3 bases at J, leaving 21 bases unmatched. The CDR3 bases are TGCAGCGTTGTCGTGGCCGCAGGGGGGACAGGGGCTTTGAACAATCAGCCCCAGCATTTT. This translates into CSVVVAAGGTGALNNQPQHF.

V usage is TRBV7-9 and J usage is TRBJ2-1, with a possible D match to TRBD2 (5 bases). This CDR3 has 17 residues. The germline CDR1 and CDR2 sequences are SEHNR and FQNEAQ (reference sequence). V lost 5 bases and J lost 2, with 19 bases in between. The CDR3 DNA reads TGTGCCAGCAGCAGCATAATCCGGGGAGTCACCTACAATGAGCAGTTCTTC. Residues: CASSSIIRGVTYNEQFF. Looking up the rest from reference TRBV7-9 and TRBJ2-1 gives the full variable domain: DTGVSQNPRHKITKRGQNVTFRCDPISEHNRLYWYRQTLGQGPEFLTYFQNEAQLEKSRLLSDRFSAERPKGSFSTLEIQRTEQGDSAMYLCASSSIIRGVTYNEQFFGPGTRLTVL.

The chain recombines TRBV4-1 with TRBJ1-5, with a tentative D call TRBD1 (6 bases). V was pared by 5 bases and J by 4 bases, with 9 bases between. There are 13 residues in the CDR3. The germline V gene encodes CDR1 MGHRA and CDR2 YSYEKL. CDR3 DNA: TGCGCCAGCAGCGGACAGCTTAATCAGCCCCAGCATTTT. Translating it yields CASSGQLNQPQHF.

The count of this clone is one. A read error may produce the germline difference seen at one junction end. The J gene is TRBJ2-7, the V gene TRBV19; possibly TRBD2 for D (6 bases). This CDR3 contains 11 residues. Germline values: CDR1 LNHDA, CDR2 SQIVND (reference sequence). CDR3 residues: CAAGRTYERYF. In nucleotides, the CDR3 is TGTGCTGCGGGACGGACCTACGAGCGGTACTTC.

This chain links TRBV5-1 with TRBJ1-2; 9 bases are a match to TRBD1. Trimming at V came to 5 bases and at J to 6 bases, leaving 14 bases not matched to a gene. This CDR3 comprises 16 residues. Germline CDR1 is SGHRS and CDR2 is YFSETQ. CDR3 sequence reads: CASSIGQGNGVDGYTF. For the CDR3, the DNA is TGCGCCAGCAGTATCGGACAGGGGAATGGAGTGGATGGCTACACCTTC. The full variable domain, with the rest looked up from reference TRBV5-1 and TRBJ1-2, is KAGVTQTPRYLIKTRGQQVTLSCSPISGHRSVSWYQQTPGQGLQFLFEYFSETQRNKGNFPGRFSGRQFSNSRSEMNVSTLELGDSALYLCASSIGQGNGVDGYTFGSGTRLTVV.

The chain combines TRBV5-6 with TRBJ1-3; D is ambiguous. This CDR3 contains 15 residues. V lost 4 bases, J lost 4 bases, and 15 bases lay in between. The V gene's germline CDR1 is SGHDT and CDR2 YYEEEE. CDR3 nucleotide sequence: TGTGCCAGCAGCCCGGGGAGTGGGGTCGGAAACACCATATATTTT. Protein sequence: CASSPGSGVGNTIYF. Filled out from reference TRBV5-6 and TRBJ1-3, the complete variable domain reads DAGVTQSPTHLIKTRGQQVTLRCSPKSGHDTVSWYQQALGQGPQFIFQYYEEEERQRGNFPDRFSGHQFPNYSSELNVNALLLGDSALYLCASSPGSGVGNTIYFGEGSWLTVV.

The V gene is TRBV7-2, the J gene TRBJ2-7; no clear D gene. Germline V gene sequence: CDR1 SGHTA, CDR2 FQGNSA. V lost 2 bases, J lost 12 bases, and 8 bases lay in between. The CDR3 loop spans 10 amino acids. The CDR3 coding sequence is TGTGCCAGCAGCTTAATTGGCGGGTACTTC. Amino acids: CASSLIGGYF.

The DNA of the CDR3 is TGTGCCAGCAGTGAGGGACTAGGGACCGGGGAGCTGTTTTTT. It yields the protein CASSEGLGTGELFF. V usage is TRBV6-1 and J usage is TRBJ2-2; 8 nucleotides line up with TRBD2. Looked up from germline, CDR1 is MNHNS and CDR2 is SASEGT. The CDR3 is 14 residues long. Trimming cost V 3 bases and J 5 bases; bases outside gene matches: 2.

CDR3 sequence reads: CAWSTWINEPQHF. The CDR3 DNA reads TGTGCCTGGAGCACATGGATTAATGAGCCCCAGCATTTT. V is TRBV30 and J is TRBJ1-5; D not certain. CDR1 and CDR2 from the germline V gene are GTSNPN and SVGIG (reference sequence). Trimming pared 3 bases from V and 8 bases from J, leaving 14 bases between. The CDR3 has 13 amino acids. Filled out from reference TRBV30 and TRBJ1-5, the complete variable domain reads SQTIHQWPATLVQPVGSPLSLECTVEGTSNPNLYWYRQAAGRGLQLLFYSVGIGQISSEVPQNLSASRPQDRQFILSSKKLLLSDSGFYLCAWSTWINEPQHFGDGTRLSIL.

This chain links TRBV30 with TRBJ2-1; 10 bases line up with TRBD2. The CDR3 spans 18 residues. Germline assignment: CDR1 GTSNPN and CDR2 SVGIG (reference sequence). V was pared by 1 base and J by 6 bases, with 15 bases of the junction left unmatched. DNA for the CDR3: TGTGCCTGGAGTGGGGTTGTATTAGCGGGAGGTACCCTCAATGAGCAGTTCTTC. Its translation: CAWSGVVLAGGTLNEQFF.

In this sample, this clone turned up once. The chain links TRBV5-1 to TRBJ2-5, with 12 bases that match TRBD1. Germline-derived CDR1 and CDR2 are SGHRS and YFSETQ. The CDR3 length is 16 residues. J lost 3 bases, V lost 4 bases, and 7 bases had no gene match. Written as DNA, the CDR3 is TGCGCCAGCAGCATGGGACAGGGGGCTGGTGAAGAGACCCAGTACTTC. Its protein product is CASSMGQGAGEETQYF.

This chain links TRBV4-2 with TRBJ2-7; D unclear. V dropped 4 bases and J dropped 3 bases, with 13 bases sitting between them. The CDR3 is 14 residues long. Germline values: CDR1 LGHNA, CDR2 YNFKEQ. For the CDR3, the DNA is TGTGCCAGCAGCCCGATGGACGGAAACTACGAGCAGTACTTC. The encoded protein is CASSPMDGNYEQYF.